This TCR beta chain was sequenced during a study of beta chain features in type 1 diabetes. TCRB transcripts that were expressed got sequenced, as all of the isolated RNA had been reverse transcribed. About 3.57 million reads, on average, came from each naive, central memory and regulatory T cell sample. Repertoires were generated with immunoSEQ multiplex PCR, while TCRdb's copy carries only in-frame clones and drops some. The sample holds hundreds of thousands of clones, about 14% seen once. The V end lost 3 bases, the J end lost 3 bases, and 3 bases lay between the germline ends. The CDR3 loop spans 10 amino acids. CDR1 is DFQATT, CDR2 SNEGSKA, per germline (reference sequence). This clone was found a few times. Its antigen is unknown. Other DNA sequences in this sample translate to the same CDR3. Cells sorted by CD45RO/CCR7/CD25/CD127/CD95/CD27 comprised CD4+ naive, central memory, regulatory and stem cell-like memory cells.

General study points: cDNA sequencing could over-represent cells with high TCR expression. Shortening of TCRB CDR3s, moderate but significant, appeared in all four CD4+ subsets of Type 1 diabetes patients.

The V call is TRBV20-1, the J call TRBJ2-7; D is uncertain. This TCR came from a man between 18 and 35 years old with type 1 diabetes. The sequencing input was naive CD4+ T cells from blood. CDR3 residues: CSASGYEQYF. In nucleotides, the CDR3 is TGCAGTGCTAGCGGCTACGAGCAGTACTTC.